The entry below gives a single T cell receptor (beta chain) sequence along with its context. TCRdb re-called the 5' RACE reads through MiXCR, storing one row per CDR3 protein. The sample has roughly 30,000 distinct CDR3 sequences, over 9.5% seen once. This record comes from a study of T cells after yellow fever vaccination. The CDR3 is made up of 11 amino acids. Sequenced material: PBMCs, either bulk or a sorted T-cell subset (CD4+, CD8+, memory, or dextramer-sorted; not recorded which), taken around 16 days after the first yellow fever vaccination. The rearrangement uses TRBV21-1 and TRBJ2-7. TRBV21-1 represents a pseudogene. The origin of this receptor is a man between 18 and 29 years old who received the YFV17D yellow fever vaccine. The CDR3 here is CASIVATEQYV. CDR3 coding DNA: TGTGCCAGCATCGTCGCGACCGAGCAGTACGTC.